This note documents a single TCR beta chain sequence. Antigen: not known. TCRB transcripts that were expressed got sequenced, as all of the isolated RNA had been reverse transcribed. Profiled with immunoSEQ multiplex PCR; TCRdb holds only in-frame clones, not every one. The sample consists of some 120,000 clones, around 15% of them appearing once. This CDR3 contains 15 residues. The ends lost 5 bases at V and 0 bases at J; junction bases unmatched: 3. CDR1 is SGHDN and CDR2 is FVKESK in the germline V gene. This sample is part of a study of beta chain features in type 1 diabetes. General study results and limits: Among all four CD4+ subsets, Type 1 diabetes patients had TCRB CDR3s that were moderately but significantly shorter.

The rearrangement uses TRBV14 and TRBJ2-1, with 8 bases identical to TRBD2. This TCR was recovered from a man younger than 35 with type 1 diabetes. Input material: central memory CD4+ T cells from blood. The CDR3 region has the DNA TGTGCCAGCAGCGTCGGGAGGGCCTCCTACAATGAGCAGTTCTTC. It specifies CASSVGRASYNEQFF.